The clone carrying this TCR beta chain was observed a handful of times. Its target is not known. Libraries were prepared by immunoSEQ multiplex PCR; TCRdb keeps only in-frame clonotypes and omits some of them. Of 20,000 to 25,000 clones listed, approximately 91% were seen once; the top ten hold around 49%. This entry belongs to a study of OX40 agonist ivuxolimab in advanced cancers. Trimming took 4 bases from V and 1 from J, leaving 10 bases between them. In germline, CDR1 is ENHRY, CDR2 SYGVKD. The CDR3 contains 14 residues. General observations from the study: Antigen specificity was not determined for the expanded peripheral T cells.

Sequences were derived from CD4+ or CD8+ T cells sorted from blood, sampled in a trial of the OX40 agonist ivuxolimab. The rearrangement uses TRBV10-3 and TRBJ1-1, with D hard to call. This sequence was found in an adult with an advanced solid tumor such as melanoma, head and neck, liver or kidney cancer. The CDR3: CAISGIRENTEAFF. The CDR3 DNA sequence: TGTGCCATCAGTGGGATCCGGGAGAACACTGAAGCTTTCTTT.